This entry features one TCR beta chain sequence. This record comes from a study of blood T cell repertoires in COVID-19. Study context: In each case, the material was cDNA or gDNA derived from T cells, B-cell-depleted T cells, or PBMCs.

The repertoire was sequenced with immunoSEQ multiplex PCR; TCRdb's copy has only in-frame clones and lacks some. The sample consists of a few hundred thousand clones, about 90% of them appearing once. The clonotype originates from a woman between 45 and 60 years old who had recovered from COVID-19. Sample: peripheral blood.

In nucleotides, the CDR3 is TGTGCCAGCAGCCCTCGGCTCGAGGGTAACACCGGGGAGCTGTTTTTT. This codes for CASSPRLEGNTGELFF. The V call is TRBV14, the J call TRBJ2-2; D is possibly TRBD2 (5 bases). The CDR3 has 16 amino acids. The germline CDR1 and CDR2 sequences are SGHDN and FVKESK. Trimming shortened V by 4 bases and J by 2 bases, and 14 bases separated the two germline ends. Variable domain in full (rest from reference TRBV14 and TRBJ2-2): EAGVTQFPSHSVIEKGQTVTLRCDPISGHDNLYWYRRVMGKEIKFLLHFVKESKQDESGMPNNRFLAERTGGTYSTLKVQPAELEDSGVYFCASSPRLEGNTGELFFGEGSRLTVL.